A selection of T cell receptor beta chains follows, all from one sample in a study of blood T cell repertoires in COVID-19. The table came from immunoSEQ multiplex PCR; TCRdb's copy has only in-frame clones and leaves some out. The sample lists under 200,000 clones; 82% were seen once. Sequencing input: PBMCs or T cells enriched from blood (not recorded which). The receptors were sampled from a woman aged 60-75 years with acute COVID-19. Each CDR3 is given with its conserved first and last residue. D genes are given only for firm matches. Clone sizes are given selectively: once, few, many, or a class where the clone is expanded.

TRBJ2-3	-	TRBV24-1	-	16	CATSDRLGGYTDTQYF	TGTGCCACCAGTGATCGCCTGGGGGGATACACAGATACGCAGTATTTT
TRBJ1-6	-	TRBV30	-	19	CAWSEDSKYQSSYNSPLHF	TGTGCCTGGAGTGAGGACAGTAAATACCAGAGCTCCTATAATTCACCCCTCCACTTT
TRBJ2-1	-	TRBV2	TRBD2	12	CASSGTRNEQFF	TGTGCCAGCTCCGGGACTAGGAATGAGCAGTTCTTC
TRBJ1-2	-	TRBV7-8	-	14	CASSLREGGGGYTF	TGTGCCAGCAGCTTAAGAGAGGGAGGAGGTGGCTACACCTTC
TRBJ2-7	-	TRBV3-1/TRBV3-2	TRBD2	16	CASSLRTSGRVDEQYF	TGTGCCAGCAGCCTTAGGACTAGCGGGAGGGTCGACGAGCAGTACTTC
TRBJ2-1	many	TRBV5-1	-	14	CASSPLPGDNEQFF	TGCGCCAGCAGCCCCCTCCCGGGGGACAATGAGCAGTTCTTC
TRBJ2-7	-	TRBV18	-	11	CASSPEYEQYF	TGTGCCAGCTCACCAGAGTACGAGCAGTACTTC
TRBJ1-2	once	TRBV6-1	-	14	CASSEVLLNYGYTF	TGTGCCAGCAGTGAAGTTCTCCTCAACTATGGCTACACCTTC
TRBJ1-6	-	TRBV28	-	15	CASSPGGNANSPLHF	TGTGCCAGCAGCCCGGGGGGGAACGCCAATTCACCCCTCCACTTT
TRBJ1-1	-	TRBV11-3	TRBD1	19	CASSSHLMDRAKKNTEAFF	TGTGCCAGCAGCTCTCACCTAATGGACAGGGCAAAAAAGAACACTGAAGCTTTCTTT
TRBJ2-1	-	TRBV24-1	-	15	CATMGGQGRYNEQFF	TGTGCCACTATGGGCGGTCAGGGAAGATACAATGAGCAGTTCTTC
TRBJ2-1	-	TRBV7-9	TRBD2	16	CASSSVSGSTYNEQFF	TGTGCCAGCAGCTCTGTTAGCGGGAGTACCTACAATGAGCAGTTCTTC
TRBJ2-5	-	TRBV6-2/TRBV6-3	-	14	CASSSSGRRETQYF	TGTGCCAGCAGTTCTTCAGGGAGGAGAGAGACCCAGTACTTC
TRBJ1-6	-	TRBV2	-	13	CASSESFSSPLHF	TGTGCCAGCAGTGAATCGTTCTCTTCACCCCTCCACTTT
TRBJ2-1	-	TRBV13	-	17	CASSFIGVQSSYNEQFF	TGTGCCAGCAGCTTTATCGGGGTACAAAGCTCCTACAATGAGCAGTTCTTC
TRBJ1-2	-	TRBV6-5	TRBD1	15	CASSQSLQGPYGYTF	TGTGCCAGCAGTCAAAGCCTACAGGGGCCCTATGGCTACACCTTC
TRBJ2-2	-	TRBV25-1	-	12	CASGTNTGELFF	TGTGCCAGCGGCACGAACACCGGGGAGCTGTTTTTT
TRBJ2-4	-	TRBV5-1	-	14	CASSKQGQENIQYF	TGCGCCAGCAGCAAACAGGGTCAGGAAAACATTCAGTACTTC
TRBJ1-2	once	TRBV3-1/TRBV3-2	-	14	CASSQPTRSGGYTF	TGTGCCAGCAGCCAACCGACCCGGTCAGGTGGCTACACCTTC
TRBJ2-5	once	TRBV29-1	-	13	CSVAREVGETQYF	TGCAGCGTCGCCAGGGAGGTTGGGGAGACCCAGTACTTC
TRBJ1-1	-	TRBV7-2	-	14	CASSLGGGVTEAFF	TGTGCCAGCAGCTTAGGGGGGGGTGTCACTGAAGCTTTCTTT
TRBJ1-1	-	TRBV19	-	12	CASSAENPEAFF	TGTGCTAGCTCGGCGGAGAACCCTGAAGCTTTCTTT
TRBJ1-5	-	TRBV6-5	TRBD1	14	CASSTTGGYQPQHF	TGTGCCAGCAGTACGACAGGGGGCTATCAGCCCCAGCATTTT
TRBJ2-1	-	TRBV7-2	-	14	CASSLARAKNEQFF	TGTGCCAGCAGCTTAGCCAGGGCGAAGAATGAGCAGTTCTTC
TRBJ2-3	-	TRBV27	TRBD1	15	CASSSTGGSTDTQYF	TGTGCCAGCAGTTCTACAGGGGGAAGCACAGATACGCAGTATTTT
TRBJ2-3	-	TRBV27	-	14	CASKSSGSTDTQYF	TGTGCCAGCAAATCCAGCGGAAGCACAGATACGCAGTATTTT
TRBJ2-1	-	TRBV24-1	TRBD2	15	CATGTRGRSYNEQFF	TGTGCCACCGGGACTAGAGGGAGATCCTACAATGAGCAGTTCTTC
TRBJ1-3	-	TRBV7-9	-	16	CASSLARGAGLNTIYF	TGTGCCAGCAGCTTGGCGCGGGGTGCTGGGTTGAACACCATATATTTT
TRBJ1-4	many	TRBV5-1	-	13	CASSTTTNEKLFF	TGCGCCAGCAGCACAACAACTAATGAAAAACTGTTTTTT
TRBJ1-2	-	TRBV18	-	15	CASSPEGTANYGYTF	TGTGCCAGCTCACCGGAGGGGACTGCCAACTATGGCTACACCTTC
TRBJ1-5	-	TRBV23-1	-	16	CASSQEVRDSNQPQHF	TGCGCCAGCAGTCAAGAAGTCCGGGATAGCAATCAGCCCCAGCATTTT
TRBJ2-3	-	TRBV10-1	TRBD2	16	CASSEGTGGVADTQYF	TGCGCCAGCAGTGAGGGAACGGGAGGGGTAGCGGATACGCAGTATTTT
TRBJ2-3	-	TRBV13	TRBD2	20	CASSLGSRGLAGGPADTQYF	TGTGCCAGCAGCTTAGGCTCCCGCGGACTAGCGGGAGGGCCTGCAGATACGCAGTATTTT
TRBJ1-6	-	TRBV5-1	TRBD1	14	CASSTGQGGSPLHF	TGCGCCAGCAGCACGGGACAGGGTGGTTCACCCCTCCACTTT
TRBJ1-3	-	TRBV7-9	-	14	CASSEQGIGDTIYF	TGTGCCAGCAGCGAACAGGGAATAGGTGACACCATATATTTT
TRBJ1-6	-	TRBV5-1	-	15	CASSLAGIAYSPLHF	TGCGCCAGCAGCTTGGCGGGGATCGCATATTCACCCCTCCACTTT
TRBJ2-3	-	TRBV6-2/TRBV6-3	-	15	CASSYSRAFTDTQYF	TGTGCCAGCAGTTACTCGAGGGCGTTCACAGATACGCAGTATTTT
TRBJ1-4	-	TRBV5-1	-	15	CASSPDRNYNEKLFF	TGCGCCAGCAGCCCTGACAGGAATTATAATGAAAAACTGTTTTTT
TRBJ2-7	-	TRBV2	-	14	CASSRTSPEDEQYF	TGTGCCAGCAGTCGTACTTCCCCGGAGGACGAGCAGTACTTC
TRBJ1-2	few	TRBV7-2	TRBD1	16	CASSSRQGAGYDGYTF	TGTGCCAGCAGCTCCCGACAGGGGGCAGGATATGATGGCTACACCTTC
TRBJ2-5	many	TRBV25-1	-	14	CASSDPTRRETQYF	TGTGCCAGCAGTGATCCGACACGAAGGGAGACCCAGTACTTC
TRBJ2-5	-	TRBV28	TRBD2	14	CASSEWTRGETQYF	TGTGCCAGCAGTGAGTGGACTAGAGGGGAGACCCAGTACTTC
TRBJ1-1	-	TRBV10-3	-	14	CAITDPRDFTEAFF	TGTGCCATCACTGATCCCAGGGATTTCACTGAAGCTTTCTTT
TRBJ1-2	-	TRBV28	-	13	CASSLNRGYGYTF	TGTGCCAGCAGTCTTAATCGGGGCTATGGCTACACCTTC
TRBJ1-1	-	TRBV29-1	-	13	CSAQDTLNTEAFF	TGCAGCGCCCAGGACACTTTGAACACTGAAGCTTTCTTT
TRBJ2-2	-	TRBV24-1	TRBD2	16	CATSPKQRGLTGELFF	TGTGCCACCAGTCCGAAACAGCGGGGACTCACCGGGGAGCTGTTTTTT
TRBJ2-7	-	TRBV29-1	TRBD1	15	CSANRGSRDSGEQYF	TGCAGCGCCAACAGAGGTTCCCGGGACAGTGGCGAGCAGTACTTC
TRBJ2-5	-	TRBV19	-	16	CASRSVEARSGETQYF	TGTGCCAGCCGCTCCGTCGAGGCCCGTTCCGGGGAGACCCAGTACTTC
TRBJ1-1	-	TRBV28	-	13	CASSYPRGTEAFF	TGTGCCAGCAGTTACCCCAGAGGCACTGAAGCTTTCTTT
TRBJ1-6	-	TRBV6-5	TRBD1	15	CASSYSKGGRSPLHF	TGTGCCAGCAGTTACTCGAAAGGGGGCCGGTCACCCCTCCACTTT
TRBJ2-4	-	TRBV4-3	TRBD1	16	CASSQMTGEAKNIQYF	TGCGCCAGCAGCCAAATGACAGGGGAGGCCAAAAACATTCAGTACTTC
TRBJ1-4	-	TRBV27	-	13	CASSSQGTEKLFF	TGTGCCAGCAGCTCTCAGGGGACTGAAAAACTGTTTTTT